This T cell receptor (beta chain) was sequenced for a study of blood T cell repertoires in COVID-19. Study information: Acute-phase and convalescent COVID-19 samples originated in the United States, Italy and Spain. The cDNA or gDNA used as material had been derived from T cells, B-cell-depleted T cells, or PBMCs.

Original processing notes: How many nucleated cells were present was estimated from reference gene primer amplification. The protocol was immunoSEQ multiplex PCR, while the TCRdb copy is restricted to in-frame clones and leaves out a portion. That table furnishes V, J and clone size, whereas the DNA furnished D and trimming. The table records roughly 32,000 clones, approximately 71% of them present only once. This clone was found once. V dropped 6 bases and J dropped 2 bases, with 10 bases sitting between them. Germline V gene lookup returns CDR1 MNHEY and CDR2 SVGAGI. The CDR3 length is 13 residues. This rearrangement joins TRBV6-5 to TRBJ1-1; D unclear. Sequencing input: peripheral blood. The clonotype originates from a human donor in a cohort sampled during active COVID-19. The DNA of the CDR3 is TGTGCCAGCAGCCCCACAACAAACACTGAAGCTTTCTTT. Translated: CASSPTTNTEAFF.